Listed here are 10 T cell receptor beta chains from one sample, sequenced in a study of blood T cell repertoires in COVID-19. Measured with immunoSEQ multiplex PCR; TCRdb has only the in-frame clones, and not every one. The table records about 180,000 clones, approximately 90% of them present only once. Sequencing was done on a sample of peripheral blood. Receptors were obtained from a woman in her 30s with acute or convalescent COVID-19.

The chain employs TRBV6-5 and TRBJ2-3; a possible D gene is TRBD1 (5 bases). The CDR3 is 15 residues long. Per the germline V gene, CDR1 is MNHEY and CDR2 is SVGAGI. V lost 2 bases and J 4 bases, leaving 13 bases between the germline ends. The CDR3 region has the DNA TGTGCCAGCAGTTACAGACGACAGATGGCAGATACGCAGTATTTT. This encodes CASSYRRQMADTQYF.

V is TRBV7-9 and J is TRBJ2-2, with D hard to call. The CDR3 is 13 residues long. The germline V and J ends were trimmed by 1 base and 7 bases, with 7 bases remaining between them. Germline CDR1 SEHNR, CDR2 FQNEAQ (reference sequence). The CDR3 region is CASSLDASGELFF. The CDR3, as DNA: TGTGCCAGCAGCTTAGATGCTAGCGGGGAGCTGTTTTTT.

The chain couples TRBV6-6 to TRBJ2-1; D remains unclear. The CDR3 runs to 14 residues. With 3 bases removed from V and 0 bases from J, the gap between germline ends came to 6 bases. Germline V gene lookup returns CDR1 MNHNY and CDR2 SVGAGI (reference sequence). This chain's CDR3 is CASSYTSSYNEQFF. The CDR3 coding sequence is TGTGCCAGCAGTTATACGAGCTCCTACAATGAGCAGTTCTTC.

The chain couples TRBV3-1 (or the pseudogene TRBV3-2) to TRBJ1-4; the D is unclear. The CDR3 runs to 15 residues. The V gene's germline CDR1 is LGHDT and CDR2 YNNKEL (reference sequence). Trimming removed 4 bases from V and 0 bases from J, with 9 bases in between. The CDR3 is CASSRYFATNEKLFF. The CDR3 DNA is TGTGCCAGCAGCCGTTACTTCGCAACTAATGAAAAACTGTTTTTT.

V gene TRBV4-1 combines with J gene TRBJ2-1; the match to TRBD2 covers 7 bases. CDR1 is MGHRA, CDR2 YSYEKL, per germline. V shed 0 bases, J shed 5 bases, and the junction held 7 bases outside the gene matches. The CDR3 runs to 16 residues. In DNA form, the CDR3 reads TGCGCCAGCAGCCAAGATCCAGGACTAGTCCACAATGAGCAGTTCTTC. This translates into CASSQDPGLVHNEQFF.

V is TRBV10-3 and J is TRBJ2-7, with a weak D call TRBD1 (8 bases). This CDR3 has 13 residues. Trimming took off 11 bases at V and 4 bases at J, with 18 bases between the two ends. Germline CDR1 and CDR2: ENHRY and SYGVKD. CDR3 in DNA: TGTGCCGCCAGCGGGACAGGTACATACGAGCAGTACTTC. Its translation: CAASGTGTYEQYF.

This clone was detected only once. The gene calls are TRBV15 and TRBJ1-5; 8 bases map to TRBD1. The CDR3 runs to 18 residues. CDR1 LNHNV and CDR2 YYDKDF come from the germline V gene (reference sequence). V lost 3 bases and J lost 1; bases outside the gene matches: 11. The CDR3 here is CATSRPARTGLSNQPQHF. In nucleotides, the CDR3 is TGTGCCACCAGCAGGCCAGCGCGGACAGGGTTAAGCAATCAGCCCCAGCATTTT.

V gene TRBV29-1 combines with J gene TRBJ2-7; D remains unclear. This CDR3 spans 15 amino acids. V lost 0 bases to trimming and J lost 0 bases, with 12 bases between them. The V gene's germline CDR1 is SQVTM and CDR2 ANQGSEA. The CDR3 DNA is TGCAGCGTTGAAGATCCTGGCGGTAGCTCCTACGAGCAGTACTTC. This sequence encodes CSVEDPGGSSYEQYF.

This clone has more than one count but fewer than ten. The CDR3 loop reads CASDRGGEQYF. In DNA form, the CDR3 reads TGTGCCAGCGACAGGGGAGGCGAGCAGTACTTC. The chain combines TRBV2 with TRBJ2-7, with 8 bases identical to TRBD1. The V segment lost 8 bases and the J segment 6 bases; nucleotides outside the gene matches: 3. Germline V gives CDR1 SNHLY, CDR2 FYNNEI. The CDR3 runs to 11 residues.

This clone was seen a single time. The J gene is TRBJ1-5, the V gene TRBV7-2, with D uncertain. V was trimmed by 2 bases and J by 0 bases, leaving 11 bases between them. CDR3 length: 16 amino acids. Germline V lookup: CDR1 SGHTA, CDR2 FQGNSA. The CDR3 coding sequence is TGTGCCAGCAGCTTATTTGCGGGCGATAGCAATCAGCCCCAGCATTTT. It is translated as CASSLFAGDSNQPQHF.